The 5 T cell receptor beta chains below all came from one sample that was sequenced in a study of cytomegalovirus exposure and HLA in healthy donors. 60 Vbeta and 13 Jbeta primers were used in PCR. The data were produced by immunoSEQ multiplex PCR, yet TCRdb's version contains in-frame clones alone and is incomplete. The sample holds over 200,000 clones, roughly 87% seen once. Sequencing used PBMCs. The receptors stem from a man aged 40-49 years in good health and CMV-seropositive.

V is TRBV9 and J is TRBJ1-4; D perhaps matches TRBD1 (5 bases). This CDR3 region has 16 residues. Looked up from germline, CDR1 is SGDLS and CDR2 is YYNGEE. The germline V and J ends were trimmed by 3 bases and 5 bases, with 17 bases remaining between them. Here the CDR3 reads CASSAPGRELNEKLFF. CDR3 coding DNA: TGTGCCAGCAGCGCTCCGGGACGGGAGCTAAATGAAAAACTGTTTTTT.

The chain couples TRBV5-1 to TRBJ1-3; D is ambiguous. The CDR3 extends over 14 amino acids. With 5 bases removed from V and 0 bases from J, the gap between germline ends came to 9 bases. Germline V lookup: CDR1 SGHRS, CDR2 YFSETQ. The CDR3 DNA reads TGCGCCAGCAGGAGGGAAGGCTCTGGAAACACCATATATTTT. It translates to CASRREGSGNTIYF.

V is TRBV5-8 and J is TRBJ1-5; 7 bases line up with TRBD1. The J segment lost 7 bases and the V segment lost 2 bases, leaving 6 bases of the junction unmatched. This CDR3 has 14 amino acids. Germline V gene lookup returns CDR1 SGHTS and CDR2 YDEGEE. This CDR3 reads CASSFGGGGQPQHF. DNA for the CDR3: TGTGCCAGCAGCTTCGGAGGGGGCGGGCAGCCCCAGCATTTT.

This chain uses TRBV27 with TRBJ1-1; no definite D call. Germline V gene sequence: CDR1 MNHEY, CDR2 SMNVEV (reference sequence). The germline V and J ends were trimmed by 6 bases and 0 bases, with 11 bases remaining between them. The CDR3 extends over 14 amino acids. The CDR3 sequence: CASRSERMNTEAFF. The CDR3, as DNA: TGTGCCAGCAGGTCCGAGAGGATGAACACTGAAGCTTTCTTT.

This sequence joins TRBV5-4 and TRBJ2-1; 11 nucleotides align to TRBD2. The CDR3 has 15 amino acids. Germline V gene lookup returns CDR1 SGHNT and CDR2 YYREEE (reference sequence). The junction had 5 bases not matched to a gene; V was cut back by 4 bases and J by 5 bases. The CDR3 sequence is CASSPTGLADNEQFF. CDR3 coding DNA: TGTGCCAGCAGCCCAACGGGACTAGCGGACAATGAGCAGTTCTTC.